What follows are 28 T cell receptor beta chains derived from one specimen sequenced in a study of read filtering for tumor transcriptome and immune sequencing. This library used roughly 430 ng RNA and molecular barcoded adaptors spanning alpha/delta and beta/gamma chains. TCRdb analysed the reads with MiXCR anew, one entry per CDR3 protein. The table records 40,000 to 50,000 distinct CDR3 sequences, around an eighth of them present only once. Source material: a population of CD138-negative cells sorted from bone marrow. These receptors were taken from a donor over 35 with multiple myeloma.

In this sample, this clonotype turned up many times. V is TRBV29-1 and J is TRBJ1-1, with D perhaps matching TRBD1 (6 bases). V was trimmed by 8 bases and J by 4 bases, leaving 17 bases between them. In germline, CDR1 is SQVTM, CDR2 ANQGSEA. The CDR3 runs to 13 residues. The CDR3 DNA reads TGCAGCCTTAGCTCAGGGGTAACCACTGAAGCTTTCTTT. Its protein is CSLSSGVTTEAFF.

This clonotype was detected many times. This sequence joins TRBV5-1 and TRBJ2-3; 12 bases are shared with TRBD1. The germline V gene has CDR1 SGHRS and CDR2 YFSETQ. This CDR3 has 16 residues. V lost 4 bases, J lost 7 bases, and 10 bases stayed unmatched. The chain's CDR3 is CASSPWDRGPVNTQYF. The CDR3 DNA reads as TGCGCCAGCAGCCCCTGGGACAGGGGGCCAGTGAATACGCAGTATTTT.

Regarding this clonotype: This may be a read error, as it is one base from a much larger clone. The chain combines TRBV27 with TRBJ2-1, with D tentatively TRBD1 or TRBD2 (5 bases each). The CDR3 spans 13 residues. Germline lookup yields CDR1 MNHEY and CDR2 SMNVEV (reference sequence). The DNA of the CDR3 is TGTGCCAGCCGGGACGGGATTTACAATGAGCAGCTCTTC. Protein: CASRDGIYNEQLF.

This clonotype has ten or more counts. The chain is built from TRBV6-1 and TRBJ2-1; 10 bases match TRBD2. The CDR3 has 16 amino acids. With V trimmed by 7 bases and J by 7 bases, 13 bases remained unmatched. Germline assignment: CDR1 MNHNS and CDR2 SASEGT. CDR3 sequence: CASNPPGTSAGNEQFF. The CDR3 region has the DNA TGTGCCAGCAACCCACCCGGGACTAGCGCTGGAAATGAGCAGTTCTTC.

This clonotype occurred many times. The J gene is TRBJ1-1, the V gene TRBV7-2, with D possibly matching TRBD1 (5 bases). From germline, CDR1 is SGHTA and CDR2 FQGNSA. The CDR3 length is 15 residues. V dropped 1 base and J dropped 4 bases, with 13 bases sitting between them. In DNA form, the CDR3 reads TGTGCCAGCAGCTTAGAAGGGGTGAGATTCACTGAAGCTTTCTTT. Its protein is CASSLEGVRFTEAFF. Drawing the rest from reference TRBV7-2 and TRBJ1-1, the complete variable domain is GAGVSQSPSNKVTEKGKDVELRCDPISGHTALYWYRQSLGQGLEFLIYFQGNSAPDKSGLPSDRFSAERTGGSVSTLTIQRTQQEDSAVYLCASSLEGVRFTEAFFGQGTRLTVV.

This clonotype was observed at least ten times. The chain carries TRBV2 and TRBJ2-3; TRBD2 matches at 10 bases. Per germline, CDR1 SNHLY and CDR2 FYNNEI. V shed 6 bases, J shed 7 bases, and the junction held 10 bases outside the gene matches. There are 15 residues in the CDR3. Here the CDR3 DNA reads TGTGCCAGCAGCAATCTAGCGGGGGCTGTGAATACGCAGTATTTT. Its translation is CASSNLAGAVNTQYF.

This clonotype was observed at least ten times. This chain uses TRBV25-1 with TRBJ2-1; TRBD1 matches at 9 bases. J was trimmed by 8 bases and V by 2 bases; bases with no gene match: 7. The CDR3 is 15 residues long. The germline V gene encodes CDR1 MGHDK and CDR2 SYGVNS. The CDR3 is CASSEPGQGQYEQFF. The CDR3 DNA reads TGTGCCAGCAGTGAACCGGGACAGGGACAATATGAGCAGTTCTTC.

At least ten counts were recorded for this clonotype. Here the CDR3 reads CASSLSHDTQYF. CDR3 DNA sequence: TGTGCCAGCAGTCTTAGTCACGATACGCAGTATTTT. The chain has TRBV7-9 and TRBJ2-3; D call uncertain. This CDR3 is 12 amino acids long. The germline V gene encodes CDR1 SEHNR and CDR2 FQNEAQ (reference sequence). V was clipped by 6 bases and J by 6 bases, with 10 bases between them.

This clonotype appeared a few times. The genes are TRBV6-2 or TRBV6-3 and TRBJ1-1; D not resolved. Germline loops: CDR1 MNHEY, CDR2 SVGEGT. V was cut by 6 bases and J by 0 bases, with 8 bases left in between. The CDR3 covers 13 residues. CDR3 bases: TGTGCCAGCAGGGCATCAGTGAACACTGAAGCTTTCTTT. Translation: CASRASVNTEAFF.

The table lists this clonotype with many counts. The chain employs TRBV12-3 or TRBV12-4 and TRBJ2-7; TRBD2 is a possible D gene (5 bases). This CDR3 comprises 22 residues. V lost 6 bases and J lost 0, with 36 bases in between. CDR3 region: CASSLESLVFGPATTNSYEQYF. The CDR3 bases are TGTGCCAGCAGCCTCGAATCTTTGGTGTTTGGGCCCGCGACGACTAACTCCTACGAGCAGTACTTC.

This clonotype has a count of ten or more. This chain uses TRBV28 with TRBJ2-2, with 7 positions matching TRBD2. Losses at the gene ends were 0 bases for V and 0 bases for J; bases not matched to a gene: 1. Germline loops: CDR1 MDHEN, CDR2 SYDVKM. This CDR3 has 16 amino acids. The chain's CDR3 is CASSLWGRANTGELFF. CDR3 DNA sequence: TGTGCCAGCAGTTTATGGGGGAGGGCGAACACCGGGGAGCTGTTTTTT. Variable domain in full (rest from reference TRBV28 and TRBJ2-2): DVKVTQSSRYLVKRTGEKVFLECVQDMDHENMFWYRQDPGLGLRLIYFSYDVKMKEKGDIPEGYSVSREKKERFSLILESASTNQTSMYLCASSLWGRANTGELFFGEGSRLTVL.

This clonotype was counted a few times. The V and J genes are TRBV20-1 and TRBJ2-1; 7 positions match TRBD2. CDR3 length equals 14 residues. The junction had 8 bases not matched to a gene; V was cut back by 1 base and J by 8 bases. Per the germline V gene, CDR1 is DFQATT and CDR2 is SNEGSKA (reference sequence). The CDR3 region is CSARVRTRSDEQFF. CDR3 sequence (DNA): TGCAGTGCTAGAGTCCGGACTAGGTCCGATGAGCAGTTCTTC.

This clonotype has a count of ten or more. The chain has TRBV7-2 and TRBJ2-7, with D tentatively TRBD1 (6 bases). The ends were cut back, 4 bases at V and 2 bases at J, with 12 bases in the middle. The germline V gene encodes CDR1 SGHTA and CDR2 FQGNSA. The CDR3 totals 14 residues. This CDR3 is CASSSRDRTYEQYF. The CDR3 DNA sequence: TGTGCCAGCAGCTCCCGAGACAGGACCTACGAGCAGTACTTC.

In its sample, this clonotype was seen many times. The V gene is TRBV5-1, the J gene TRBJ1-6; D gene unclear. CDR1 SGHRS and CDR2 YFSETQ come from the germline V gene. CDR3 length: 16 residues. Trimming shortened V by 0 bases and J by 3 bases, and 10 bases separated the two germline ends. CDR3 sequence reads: CASSLEFLGYNSPLHF. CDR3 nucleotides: TGCGCCAGCAGCTTGGAGTTTCTGGGCTATAATTCACCCCTCCACTTT.

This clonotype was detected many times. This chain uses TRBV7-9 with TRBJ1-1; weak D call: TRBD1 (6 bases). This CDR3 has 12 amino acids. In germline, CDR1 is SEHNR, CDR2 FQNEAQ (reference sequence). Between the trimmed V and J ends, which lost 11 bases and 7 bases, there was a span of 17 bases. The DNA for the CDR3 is TGTGCCGGAGGGGGGGGACGGGGTGAAGCTTTCTTT. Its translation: CAGGGGRGEAFF.

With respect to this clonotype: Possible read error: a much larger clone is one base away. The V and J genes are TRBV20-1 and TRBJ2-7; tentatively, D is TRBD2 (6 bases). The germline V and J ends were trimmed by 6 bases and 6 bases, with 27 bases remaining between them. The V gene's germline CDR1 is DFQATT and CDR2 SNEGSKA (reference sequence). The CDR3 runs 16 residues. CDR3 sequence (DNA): TGCAGTGCCAACTTGGCGGAGCGGGCAGGGACCTCCGAGCAGTACTTC. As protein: CSANLAERAGTSEQYF.

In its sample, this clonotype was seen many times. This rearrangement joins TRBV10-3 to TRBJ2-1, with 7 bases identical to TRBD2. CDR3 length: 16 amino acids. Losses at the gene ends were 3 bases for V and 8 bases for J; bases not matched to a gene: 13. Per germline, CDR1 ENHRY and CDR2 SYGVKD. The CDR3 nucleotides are TGTGCCATCAGTGAAGCCTCTCGCGGGAGTGGCCATGAGCAGTTCTTC. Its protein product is CAISEASRGSGHEQFF.

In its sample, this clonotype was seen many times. The CDR3 DNA is TGCAGTGGGGCGGGTCCACAAGAGACCCAGTACTTC. It codes for CSGAGPQETQYF. The J gene is TRBJ2-5, the V gene TRBV20-1, with D possibly TRBD2 on 5 matching bases. Looked up from germline, CDR1 is DFQATT and CDR2 is SNEGSKA (reference sequence). This CDR3 has 12 amino acids. V lost 7 bases and J lost 2, with 11 bases in between.

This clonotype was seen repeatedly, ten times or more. Here the CDR3 reads CASSLVGPNEQFF. The CDR3 DNA is TGTGCCAGCAGCTTAGTGGGACCCAATGAGCAGTTCTTC. The gene calls are TRBV11-2 and TRBJ2-1; the D gene could be TRBD1 or TRBD2 (5 bases each). The CDR3 loop spans 13 amino acids. From germline, CDR1 is SGHAT and CDR2 FQNNGV. V was pared by 1 base and J by 6 bases, with 7 bases between.

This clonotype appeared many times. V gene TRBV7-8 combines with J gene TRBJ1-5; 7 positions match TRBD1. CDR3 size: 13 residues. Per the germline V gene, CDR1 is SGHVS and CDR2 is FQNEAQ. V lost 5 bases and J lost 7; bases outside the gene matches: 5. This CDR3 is CASSETGYQPQHF. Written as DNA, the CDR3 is TGTGCCAGCAGCGAGACAGGGTACCAGCCCCAGCATTTT.

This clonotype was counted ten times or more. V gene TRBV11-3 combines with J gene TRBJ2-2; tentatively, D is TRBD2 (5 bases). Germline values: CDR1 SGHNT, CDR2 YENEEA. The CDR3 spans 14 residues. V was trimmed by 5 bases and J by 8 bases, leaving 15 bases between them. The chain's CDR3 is CASSPVPADGELFF. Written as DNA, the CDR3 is TGTGCCAGCAGCCCGGTCCCAGCGGATGGGGAGCTGTTTTTT. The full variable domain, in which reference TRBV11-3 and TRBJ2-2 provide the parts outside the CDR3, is EAGVVQSPRYKIIEKKQPVAFWCNPISGHNTLYWYLQNLGQGPELLIRYENEEAVDDSQLPKDRFSAERLKGVDSTLKIQPAELGDSAVYLCASSPVPADGELFFGEGSRLTVL.

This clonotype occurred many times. CDR3 DNA: TGTGCCAGCAGTTATACACTCCCTCGCGGGAGTGGGGCCTACGAGCAGTACTTC. It translates to CASSYTLPRGSGAYEQYF. The chain carries TRBV28 and TRBJ2-7; 7 bases are a match to TRBD2. The CDR3 consists of 18 residues. Germline assignment: CDR1 MDHEN and CDR2 SYDVKM. The J segment lost 2 bases and the V segment lost 4 bases, leaving 17 bases of the junction unmatched.

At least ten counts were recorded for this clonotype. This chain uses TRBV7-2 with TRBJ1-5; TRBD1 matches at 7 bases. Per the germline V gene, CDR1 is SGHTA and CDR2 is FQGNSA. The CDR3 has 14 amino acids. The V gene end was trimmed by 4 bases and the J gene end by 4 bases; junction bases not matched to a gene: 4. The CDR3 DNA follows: TGTGCCAGCAGCTCGGGACAGCTGAATCAGCCCCAGCATTTT. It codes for CASSSGQLNQPQHF.

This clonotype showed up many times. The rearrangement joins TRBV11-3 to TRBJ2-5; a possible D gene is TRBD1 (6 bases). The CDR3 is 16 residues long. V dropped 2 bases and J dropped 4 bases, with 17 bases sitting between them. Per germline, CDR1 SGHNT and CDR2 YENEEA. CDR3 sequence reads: CASSLRLGAGVETQYF. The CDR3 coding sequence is TGTGCCAGCAGCTTACGTCTCGGCGCAGGGGTAGAGACCCAGTACTTC.

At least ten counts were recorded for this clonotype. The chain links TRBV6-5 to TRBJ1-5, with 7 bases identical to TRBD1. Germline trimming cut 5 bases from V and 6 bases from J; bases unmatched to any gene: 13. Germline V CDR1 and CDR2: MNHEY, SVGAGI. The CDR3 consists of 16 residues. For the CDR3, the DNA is TGTGCCAGCAGTCCCAGCTTCAGACAGGGTAGTCAGCCCCAGCATTTT. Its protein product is CASSPSFRQGSQPQHF.

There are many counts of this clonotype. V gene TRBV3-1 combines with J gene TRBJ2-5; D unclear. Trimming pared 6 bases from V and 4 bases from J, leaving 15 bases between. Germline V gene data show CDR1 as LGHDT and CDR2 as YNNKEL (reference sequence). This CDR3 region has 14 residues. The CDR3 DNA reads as TGTGCCAGCAGGGGGAATCTCGACCGAGAGACCCAGTACTTC. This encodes CASRGNLDRETQYF.

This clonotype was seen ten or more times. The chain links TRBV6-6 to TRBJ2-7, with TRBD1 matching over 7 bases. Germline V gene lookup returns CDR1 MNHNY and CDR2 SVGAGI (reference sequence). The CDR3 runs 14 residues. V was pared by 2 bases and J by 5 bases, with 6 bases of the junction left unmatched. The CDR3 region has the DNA TGTGCCAGCAGTTACCAAAATGACAGGGACGAGCAGTACTTC. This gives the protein CASSYQNDRDEQYF.

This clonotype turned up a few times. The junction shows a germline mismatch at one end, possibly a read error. CDR3 sequence: CASSSDLRDRAHYF. The CDR3 DNA reads TGTGCCAGCAGCTCGGACCTCCGGGACAGGGCGCATTATTTT. The genes are TRBV5-4 and TRBJ2-3; 9 bases line up with TRBD1. Germline CDR1 SGHNT, CDR2 YYREEE (reference sequence). This CDR3 has 14 residues.